These 9 T cell receptor beta chains were all obtained from the same sample, sequenced in a study of T cell repertoires in cytomegalovirus infection. TCRdb passed the reads through MiXCR, listing each CDR3 protein once. This table has about 890,000 distinct CDR3 sequences, roughly 31% appearing once. These receptors have no identified antigens. Sequencing used cultured CD8+ T cells from PBMCs, obtained from culture after CMV antigen stimulation. The source of these receptors is a human donor in good health (CMV status not recorded). Some clones in this sample may be carry-over from other donors' samples.

This clonotype was recorded a few times. The J gene is TRBJ1-3, the V gene TRBV7-9; 7 bases match TRBD1. J gave up 2 bases and V 7 bases, and 5 bases lay outside the gene matches. The CDR3 is made up of 14 amino acids. CDR1 is SEHNR and CDR2 is FQNEAQ in the germline V gene (reference sequence). As DNA, the CDR3 is TGTGCCAGCAACGACAGGGAGGCTGGAAACACCATATATTTT. The encoded protein is CASNDREAGNTIYF.

The chain uses TRBV6-2 or TRBV6-3 and TRBJ1-1; D not certain. V lost 5 bases and J lost 14, with 36 bases in between. Germline CDR1 and CDR2: MNHEY and SVGEGT. This CDR3 region has 18 residues. CDR3 sequence reads: CASSIPRVELNTEAWAFF. The CDR3 coding sequence is TGTGCCAGCAGTATCCCGAGGGTAGAGCTGAACACTGAAGCTTGGGCATTCTTT.

Concerning this clonotype itself: A much more abundant neighbour one base away suggests this may be a read error. The genes are TRBV15 and TRBJ2-1, with 15 bases matching TRBD2. The germline V gene has CDR1 LNHNV and CDR2 YYDKDF (reference sequence). The CDR3 is 18 amino acids. This CDR3 is CVTSTIERTSGGVNEQFF. The CDR3 DNA sequence: TGTGTCACCAGCACTATTGAGAGGACTAGCGGGGGGGTTAATGAGCAGTTCTTC.

V usage is TRBV20-1 and J usage is TRBJ2-3; the match to TRBD2 covers 14 bases. Germline assignment: CDR1 DFQATT and CDR2 SNEGSKA (reference sequence). Trimming cost V 5 bases and J 2 bases; bases outside gene matches: 3. The CDR3 is 15 residues long. The CDR3 protein is CSALGLAGDTDTQYF. The CDR3 region has the DNA TGCAGTGCTTTGGGACTAGCGGGGGACACAGATACGCAGTATTTT.

Here the CDR3 reads CASSLGRFGEQYV. Here the CDR3 DNA reads TGTGCCAGCAGCTTAGGAAGGTTTGGCGAGCAGTACGTC. V and J are TRBV7-8 and TRBJ2-7, with D hard to call. V lost 1 base, J lost 6 bases, and 10 bases lay in between. This CDR3 has 13 amino acids. Germline V gene sequence: CDR1 SGHVS, CDR2 FQNEAQ.

This clonotype has a handful of counts. The chain couples TRBV12-5 to TRBJ2-5, with D perhaps TRBD2 (5 bases). Trimming took off 5 bases at V and 5 bases at J, with 15 bases between the two ends. The V gene's germline CDR1 is LGHNT and CDR2 FRNRAP. CDR3 length: 14 amino acids. The CDR3 DNA reads TGTGCTAGTGGTCCCGGCGGGTTTCGGGAGACCCAGTACTTC. Translating it yields CASGPGGFRETQYF.

This clonotype occurred a few times. The chain carries TRBV19 and TRBJ1-5; no definite D call. The CDR3 spans 15 residues. Between the trimmed V and J ends, which lost 1 base and 2 bases, there was a span of 9 bases. The germline V gene has CDR1 LNHDA and CDR2 SQIVND (reference sequence). The CDR3 reads CASSIAGFGNQPQHF. In nucleotides, the CDR3 is TGTGCCAGTAGTATAGCCGGGTTCGGCAATCAGCCCCAGCATTTT.

This clonotype was observed many times. J is TRBJ2-1 and V is TRBV5-4, with 9 bases aligning to TRBD1. Germline values: CDR1 SGHNT, CDR2 YYREEE (reference sequence). The CDR3 sequence is 11 residues long. The junction had 6 bases not matched to a gene; V was cut back by 4 bases and J by 16 bases. The CDR3 region is CASSQGTGKFF. CDR3 DNA sequence: TGTGCCAGCAGCCAAGGGACAGGGAAATTCTTC.

The chain employs TRBV7-9 and TRBJ2-7; the D is unclear. CDR1 is SEHNR and CDR2 is FQNEAQ in the germline V gene (reference sequence). Between the trimmed V and J ends, which lost 6 bases and 3 bases, there was a span of 6 bases. The CDR3 length is 11 residues. This CDR3 reads CASRTNYEQYF. In DNA, the CDR3 is TGTGCCAGCAGAACCAACTACGAGCAGTACTTC.